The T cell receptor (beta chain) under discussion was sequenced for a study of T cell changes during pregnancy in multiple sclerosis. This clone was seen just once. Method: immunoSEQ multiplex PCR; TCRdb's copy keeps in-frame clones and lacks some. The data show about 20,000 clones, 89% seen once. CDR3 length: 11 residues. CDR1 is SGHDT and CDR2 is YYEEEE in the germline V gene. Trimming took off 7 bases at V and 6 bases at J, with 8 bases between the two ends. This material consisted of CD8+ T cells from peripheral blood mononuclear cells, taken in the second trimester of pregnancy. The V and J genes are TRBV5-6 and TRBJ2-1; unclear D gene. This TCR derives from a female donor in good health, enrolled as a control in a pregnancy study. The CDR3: CASPCRNEQFF. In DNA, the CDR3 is TGTGCCAGCCCCTGTCGCAATGAGCAGTTCTTC.